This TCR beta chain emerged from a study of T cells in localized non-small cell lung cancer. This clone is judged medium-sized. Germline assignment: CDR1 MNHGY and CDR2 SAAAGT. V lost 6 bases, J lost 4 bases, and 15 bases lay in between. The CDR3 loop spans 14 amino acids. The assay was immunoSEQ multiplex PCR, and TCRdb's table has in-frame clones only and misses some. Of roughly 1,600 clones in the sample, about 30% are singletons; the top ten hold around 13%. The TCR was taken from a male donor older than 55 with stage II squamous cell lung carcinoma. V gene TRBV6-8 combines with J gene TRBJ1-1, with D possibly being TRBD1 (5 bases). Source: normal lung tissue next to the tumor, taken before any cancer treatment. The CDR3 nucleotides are TGTGCCAGCAGCTCAAGACAGAACCCCACTGAAGCTTTCTTT. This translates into CASSSRQNPTEAFF.